The T cell receptor (beta chain) under discussion was sequenced for a study of T cell repertoires in cytomegalovirus infection. The wider study: Public TCR beta signatures were indicative of both CMV infection and a matching HLA type. The study's findings and limits: Cumulative frequency of public TCR beta families picked out carriers of CMV plus the relevant HLA. Clonotypes of TCR beta that were HLA-C-restricted and CMV-specific dominated the ex vivo response.

TCRdb re-analysed the reads in MiXCR, keeping a single row per CDR3 protein. The data contain about 250,000 distinct CDR3 sequences, about 18% of them singletons. V was clipped by 4 bases and J by 2 bases, with 11 bases between them. The germline gives CDR1 SEHNR, CDR2 FQNEAQ (reference sequence). The CDR3 consists of 14 residues. This clonotype was found many times. The antigen remains unidentified. The chain combines TRBV7-9 with TRBJ2-5, with unresolved D. The sequence derives from a human donor in good health (CMV status not recorded). Some clones in this sample may be carry-over from other donors' samples. Sequencing was performed on CD8+ T cells from PBMCs. The CDR3 protein is CASSSIHLQETQYF. For the CDR3, the DNA is TGTGCCAGCAGCTCCATACACCTACAAGAGACCCAGTACTTC.